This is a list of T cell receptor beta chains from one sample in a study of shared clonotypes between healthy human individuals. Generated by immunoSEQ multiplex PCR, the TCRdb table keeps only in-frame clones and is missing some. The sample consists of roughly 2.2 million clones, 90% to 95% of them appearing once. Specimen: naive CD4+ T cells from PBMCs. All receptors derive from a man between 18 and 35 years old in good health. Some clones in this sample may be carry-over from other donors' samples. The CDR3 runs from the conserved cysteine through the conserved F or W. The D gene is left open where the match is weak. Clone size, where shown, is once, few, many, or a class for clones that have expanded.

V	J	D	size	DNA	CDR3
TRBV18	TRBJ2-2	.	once	TGTGCCAGCTCACCTATGGAAAAAACCGGGGAGCTGTTTTTT	CASSPMEKTGELFF
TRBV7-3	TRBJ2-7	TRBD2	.	TGTGCCAGCAGCCTCACGGGACTAGCGGGAGGCGAGCAGTACTTC	CASSLTGLAGGEQYF
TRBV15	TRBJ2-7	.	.	TGTGCCACCAGCAGAGTCGTGGTCGACGGACTTTCAATGGTGCCTAGATACGAGCAGTACTTC	CATSRVVVDGLSMVPRYEQYF
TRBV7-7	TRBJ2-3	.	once	TGTGCCAGCAGCCTAGGGACCTCCACAGATACGCAGTATTTT	CASSLGTSTDTQYF
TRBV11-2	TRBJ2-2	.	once	TGTGCCAGCAGCTCAATTTCAGGGAACACCGGGGAGCTGTTTTTT	CASSSISGNTGELFF
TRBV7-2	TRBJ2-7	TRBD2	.	TGTGCCAGCAGCTCCCAAGGGACTAGCGGAGTCTACGAGCAGTACTTC	CASSSQGTSGVYEQYF
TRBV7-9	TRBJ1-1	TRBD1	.	TGTGCCAGCAGCCGAGACCGGGACAGGGGTTGGAAAGAAACTGAAGCTTTCTTT	CASSRDRDRGWKETEAFF
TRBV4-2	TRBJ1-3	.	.	TGTGCCAGCAGCCAACAGACGGGTTCTGGAAACACCATATATTTT	CASSQQTGSGNTIYF
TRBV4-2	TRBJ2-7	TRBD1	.	TGTGCCAGCAGCCAAGCTGTCGGACAGGCCGCCTACGAGCAGTACTTC	CASSQAVGQAAYEQYF
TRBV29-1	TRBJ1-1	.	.	TGCAGCGTTGAAGCCCGCAAGGAAAACACTGAAGCTTTCTTT	CSVEARKENTEAFF
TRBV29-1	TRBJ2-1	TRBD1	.	TGCAGCGGGCATGGGACAGCTAACAATGAGCAGTTCTTC	CSGHGTANNEQFF
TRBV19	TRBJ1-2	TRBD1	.	TGTGCCAGTAGTCAGAGTTGGACAGGGGGCGCGTACTATGGCTACACCTTC	CASSQSWTGGAYYGYTF
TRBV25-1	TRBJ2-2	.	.	TGTGCCAGCAGTGTCCTAAGGGGTGACACCGGGGAGCTGTTTTTT	CASSVLRGDTGELFF
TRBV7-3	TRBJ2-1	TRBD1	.	TGTGCCAGCGGGCCCGGGACAGGGTACTACAATGAGCAGTTCTTC	CASGPGTGYYNEQFF
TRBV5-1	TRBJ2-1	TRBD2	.	TGCGCCAGCAGCGTGGGACTAGCGGGAGGGCTGGGTGAGCAGTTCTTC	CASSVGLAGGLGEQFF
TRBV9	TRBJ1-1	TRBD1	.	TGTGCCAGCAGCGTAGGTGGGACAGGGGGCACTGAAGCTTTCTTT	CASSVGGTGGTEAFF